This T cell receptor (beta chain) was observed in a study of early T cells in non-severe SARS-CoV-2 infection. There are many counts of this clonotype. Individual cDNA molecules were tagged with unique molecular identifiers, the study reported. A single record per CDR3 protein comes from TCRdb applying MiXCR to the 5' RACE reads. The data hold approximately 56,000 distinct CDR3 sequences, with approximately 9.9% observed a single time. This CDR3 is 15 amino acids long. The germline V and J ends were trimmed by 0 bases and 4 bases, with 10 bases remaining between them. Germline CDR1 MGHRA, CDR2 YSYEKL.

V usage is TRBV4-1 and J usage is TRBJ1-5; possible D gene TRBD1, 5 bases. This TCR came from an adult who was a healthcare worker with PCR-confirmed SARS-CoV-2 infection or an uninfected control (not recorded which). What was sequenced was whole blood. CDR3 sequence: CASSQEWGRNQPQHF. Written as DNA, the CDR3 is TGCGCCAGCAGCCAAGAATGGGGCCGTAATCAGCCCCAGCATTTT.